This T cell receptor beta chain was captured by sequencing in a study of blood T cell repertoires in COVID-19. Germline lookup yields CDR1 LGHDT and CDR2 YNNKEL (reference sequence). The CDR3 is made up of 14 amino acids. V shed 5 bases and J 4 bases; nucleotides not matched to a gene: 5. The table came from immunoSEQ multiplex PCR; TCRdb's copy has only in-frame clones and leaves some out. Among about 46,000 clones listed, more than 70% were seen once. This clone has a handful of counts. What was sequenced was peripheral blood. The receptor was derived from a man aged 55 to 69 with acute or convalescent COVID-19. The V call is TRBV3-1 (or the pseudogene TRBV3-2), the J call TRBJ2-7, with 10 bases aligning to TRBD2. The CDR3 region is CASSLAGGSYEQYF. In DNA form, the CDR3 reads TGTGCCAGCAGCTTAGCGGGAGGATCATACGAGCAGTACTTC.